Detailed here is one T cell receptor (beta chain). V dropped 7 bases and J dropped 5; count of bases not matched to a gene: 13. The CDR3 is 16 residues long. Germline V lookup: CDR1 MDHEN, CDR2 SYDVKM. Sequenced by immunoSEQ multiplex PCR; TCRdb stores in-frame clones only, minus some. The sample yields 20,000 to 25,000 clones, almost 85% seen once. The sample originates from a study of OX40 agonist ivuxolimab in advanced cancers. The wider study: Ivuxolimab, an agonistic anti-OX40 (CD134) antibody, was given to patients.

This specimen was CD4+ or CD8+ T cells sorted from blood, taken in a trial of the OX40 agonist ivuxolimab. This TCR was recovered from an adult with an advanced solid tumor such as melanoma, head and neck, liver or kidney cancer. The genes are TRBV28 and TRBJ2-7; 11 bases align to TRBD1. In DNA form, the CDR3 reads TGTGCCAGCAACCTACCACCGGGACAGGGGGACAACGAGCAGTACTTC. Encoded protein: CASNLPPGQGDNEQYF.